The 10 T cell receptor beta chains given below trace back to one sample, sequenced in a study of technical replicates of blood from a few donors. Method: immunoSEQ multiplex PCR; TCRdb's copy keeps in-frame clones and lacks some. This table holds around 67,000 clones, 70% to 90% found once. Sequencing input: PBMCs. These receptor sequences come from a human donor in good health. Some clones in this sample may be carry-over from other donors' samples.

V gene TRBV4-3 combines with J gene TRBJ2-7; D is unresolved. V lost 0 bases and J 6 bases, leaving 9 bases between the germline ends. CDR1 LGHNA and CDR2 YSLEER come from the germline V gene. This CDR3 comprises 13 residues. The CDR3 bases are TGCGCCAGCAGCCAAGAATTGGCGGTCGAGCAGTACTTC. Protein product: CASSQELAVEQYF.

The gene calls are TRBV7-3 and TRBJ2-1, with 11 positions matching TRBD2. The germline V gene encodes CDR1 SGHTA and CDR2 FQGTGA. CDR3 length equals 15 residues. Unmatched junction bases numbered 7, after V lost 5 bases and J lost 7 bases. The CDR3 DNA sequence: TGTGCCAGCAGCCTCAACGGACTAGCGGGTAATGAGCAGTTCTTC. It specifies CASSLNGLAGNEQFF.

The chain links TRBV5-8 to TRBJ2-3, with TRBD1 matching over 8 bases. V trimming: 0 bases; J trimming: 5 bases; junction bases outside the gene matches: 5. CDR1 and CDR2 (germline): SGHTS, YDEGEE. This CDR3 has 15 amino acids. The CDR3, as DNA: TGTGCCAGCAGCTTGGGCAGGGGGCTGTTAGATACGCAGTATTTT. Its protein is CASSLGRGLLDTQYF.

The chain's CDR3 is CASSESRTSEDTDTQYF. The CDR3 bases are TGTGCCAGCAGTGAATCCCGGACTAGCGAAGACACAGATACGCAGTATTTT. V gene TRBV25-1 combines with J gene TRBJ2-3; 9 bases match TRBD2. CDR3 length: 17 amino acids. Per germline, CDR1 MGHDK and CDR2 SYGVNS. V trimming: 1 base; J trimming: 2 bases; junction bases outside the gene matches: 7.

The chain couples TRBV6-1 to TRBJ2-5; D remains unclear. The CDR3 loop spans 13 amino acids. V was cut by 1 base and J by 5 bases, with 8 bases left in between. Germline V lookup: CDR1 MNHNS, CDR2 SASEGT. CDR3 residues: CASSEGVRETQYF. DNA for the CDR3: TGTGCCAGCAGTGAAGGAGTACGTGAGACCCAGTACTTC.

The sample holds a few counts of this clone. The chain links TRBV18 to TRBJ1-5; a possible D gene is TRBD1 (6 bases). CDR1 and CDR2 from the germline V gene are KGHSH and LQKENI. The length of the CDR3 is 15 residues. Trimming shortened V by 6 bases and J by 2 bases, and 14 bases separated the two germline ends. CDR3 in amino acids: CASSSGDFGNQPQHF. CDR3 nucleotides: TGTGCCAGCTCGTCAGGGGATTTCGGCAATCAGCCCCAGCATTTT.

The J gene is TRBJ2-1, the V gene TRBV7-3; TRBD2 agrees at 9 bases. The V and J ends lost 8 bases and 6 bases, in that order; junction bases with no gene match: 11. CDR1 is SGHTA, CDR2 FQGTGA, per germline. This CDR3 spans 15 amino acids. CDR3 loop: CASFLPRTSANEQFF. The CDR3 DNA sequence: TGTGCCAGCTTCCTGCCTAGGACTAGCGCCAATGAGCAGTTCTTC.

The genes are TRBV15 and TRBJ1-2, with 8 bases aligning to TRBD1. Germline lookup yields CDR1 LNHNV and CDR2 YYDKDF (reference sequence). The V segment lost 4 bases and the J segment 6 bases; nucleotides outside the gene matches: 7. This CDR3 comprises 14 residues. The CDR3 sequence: CATSTRTTGDGYTF. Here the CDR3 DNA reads TGTGCCACCAGCACTAGGACGACAGGGGATGGCTACACCTTC.

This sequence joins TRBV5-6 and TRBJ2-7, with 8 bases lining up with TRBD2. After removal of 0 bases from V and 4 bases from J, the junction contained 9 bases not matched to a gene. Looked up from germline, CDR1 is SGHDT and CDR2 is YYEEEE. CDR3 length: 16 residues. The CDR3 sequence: CASSLEISGSRYEQYF. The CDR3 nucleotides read TGTGCCAGCAGCTTGGAGATCAGCGGGAGCCGGTACGAGCAGTACTTC.

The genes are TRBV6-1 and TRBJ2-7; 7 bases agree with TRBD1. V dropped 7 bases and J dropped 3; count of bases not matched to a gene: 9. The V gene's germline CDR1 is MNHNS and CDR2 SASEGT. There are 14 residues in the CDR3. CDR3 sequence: CASKQGILNYEQYF. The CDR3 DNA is TGTGCCAGCAAACAGGGGATCCTGAACTACGAGCAGTACTTC.